This T cell receptor beta chain was captured in a study of blood T cell repertoires in COVID-19. Study in general: Samples came from the United States, Italy and Spain, spanning acute and convalescent COVID-19. In each case, the material was cDNA or gDNA derived from T cells, B-cell-depleted T cells, or PBMCs.

As processed by the authors: Cell counts per sample came from amplifying reference gene primers. Sequencing was performed with immunoSEQ multiplex PCR; in TCRdb, only in-frame clones are kept and a portion is missing. D and trimming come from the DNA, and the V and J calls and clone size come from that table. The table shows 60,000 or so clones, with around 74% occurring only once. The origin of this receptor is a woman between 45 and 65 years old with active or convalescent COVID-19. The sequencing sample was made of peripheral blood.

Here the CDR3 reads CASSPGQAFYEQYF. The CDR3 region has the DNA TGTGCCAGCAGTCCCGGACAGGCGTTCTACGAGCAGTACTTC. V and J are TRBV27 and TRBJ2-7; 7 bases map to TRBD1. The germline CDR1 and CDR2 sequences are MNHEY and SMNVEV (reference sequence). With 5 bases clipped from V and 3 bases from J, the junction kept 7 bases outside the gene matches. The CDR3 contains 14 residues.